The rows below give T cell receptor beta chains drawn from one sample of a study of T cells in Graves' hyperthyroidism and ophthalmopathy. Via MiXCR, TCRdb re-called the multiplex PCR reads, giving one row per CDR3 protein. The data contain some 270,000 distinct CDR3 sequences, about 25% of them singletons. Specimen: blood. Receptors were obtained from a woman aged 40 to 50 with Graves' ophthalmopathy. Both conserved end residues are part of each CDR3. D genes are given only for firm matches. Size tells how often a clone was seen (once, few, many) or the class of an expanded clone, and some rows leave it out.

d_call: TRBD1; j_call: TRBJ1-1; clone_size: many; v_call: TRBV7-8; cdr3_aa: CASSLGGQGLNTEAFF; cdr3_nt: TGTGCCAGCAGCTTAGGAGGACAGGGGCTGAACACTGAAGCTTTCTTT
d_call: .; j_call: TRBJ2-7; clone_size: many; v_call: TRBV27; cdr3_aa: CAGQAGGYF; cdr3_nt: TGTGCCGGCCAAGCAGGAGGGTACTTC
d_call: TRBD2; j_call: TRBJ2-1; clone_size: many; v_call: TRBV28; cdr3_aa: CASSSGTSGRVVEQFF; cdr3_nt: TGTGCCAGCAGTTCCGGGACTAGCGGGAGGGTTGTTGAGCAGTTCTTC
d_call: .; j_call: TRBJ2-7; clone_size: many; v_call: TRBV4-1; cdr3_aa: CASSQDGGEQYF; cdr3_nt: TGCGCCAGCAGCCAAGATGGGGGCGAGCAGTACTTC
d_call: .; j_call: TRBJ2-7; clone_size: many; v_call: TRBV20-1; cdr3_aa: CSARDRRQSYEQYF; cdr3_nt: TGCAGTGCTAGAGATAGACGCCAATCCTACGAGCAGTACTTC
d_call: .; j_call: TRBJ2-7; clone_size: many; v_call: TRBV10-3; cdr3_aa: CAISDAQTGFYEQYF; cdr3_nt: TGTGCCATCAGTGATGCCCAGACAGGCTTCTACGAGCAGTACTTC
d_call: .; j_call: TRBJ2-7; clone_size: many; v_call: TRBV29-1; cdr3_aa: CSVVVLGVGGEQYF; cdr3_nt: TGCAGCGTTGTGGTTTTGGGGGTTGGAGGCGAGCAGTACTTC
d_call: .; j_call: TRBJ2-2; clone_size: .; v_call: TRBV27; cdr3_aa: CASSLLEDTGELFF; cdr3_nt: TGTGCCAGCAGTTTATTAGAGGACACCGGGGAGCTGTTTTTT
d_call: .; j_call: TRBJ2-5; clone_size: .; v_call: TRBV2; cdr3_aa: CASSVETRRETQYF; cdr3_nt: TGTGCCAGCAGTGTAGAAACCCGCCGGGAGACCCAGTACTTC
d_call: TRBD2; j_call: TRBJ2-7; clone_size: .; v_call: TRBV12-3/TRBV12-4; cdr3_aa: CASSPSGSQYEQYF; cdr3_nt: TGTGCCAGCAGCCCCAGCGGGAGCCAATACGAGCAGTACTTC
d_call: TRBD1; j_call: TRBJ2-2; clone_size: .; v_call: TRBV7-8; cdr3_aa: CASSPKLTGSGTGELFF; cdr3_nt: TGTGCCAGCAGCCCCAAACTGACAGGGTCGGGCACCGGGGAGCTGTTTTTT
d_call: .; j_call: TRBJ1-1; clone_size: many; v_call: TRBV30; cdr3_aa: CAWSPANTEAFF; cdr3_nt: TGTGCCTGGAGTCCAGCGAACACTGAAGCTTTCTTT
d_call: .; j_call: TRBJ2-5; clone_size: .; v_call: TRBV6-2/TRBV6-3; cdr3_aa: CASSREGGRGKTQYF; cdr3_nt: TGTGCCAGCAGCAGAGAGGGAGGCCGAGGGAAGACCCAGTACTTC
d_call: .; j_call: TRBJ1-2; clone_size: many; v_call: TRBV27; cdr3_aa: CASSLMGGTYGYTF; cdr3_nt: TGTGCCAGCAGTTTAATGGGCGGGACCTATGGCTACACCTTC
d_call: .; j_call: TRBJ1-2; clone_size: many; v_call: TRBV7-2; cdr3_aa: CASSHPAGGIGYGYTF; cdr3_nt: TGTGCCAGCAGCCACCCTGCTGGGGGGATCGGATATGGCTACACCTTC
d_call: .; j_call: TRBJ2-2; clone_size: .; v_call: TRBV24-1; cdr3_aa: CATSEGGYSAGELFF; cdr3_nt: TGTGCCACCAGTGAGGGGGGATACTCCGCCGGGGAGCTGTTTTTT
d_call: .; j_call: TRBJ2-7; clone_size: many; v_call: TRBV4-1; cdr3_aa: CASSQLTDSYEQYF; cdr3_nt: TGCGCCAGCAGCCAATTGACGGATTCCTACGAGCAGTACTTC
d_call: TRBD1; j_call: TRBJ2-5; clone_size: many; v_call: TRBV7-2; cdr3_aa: CASSFQQGQKTQYF; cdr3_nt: TGTGCCAGCAGCTTCCAACAGGGGCAGAAGACCCAGTACTTC
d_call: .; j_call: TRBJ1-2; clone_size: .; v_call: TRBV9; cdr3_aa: CASSQVIPNYGYTF; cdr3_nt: TGTGCCAGCAGCCAAGTAATCCCTAACTATGGCTACACCTTC
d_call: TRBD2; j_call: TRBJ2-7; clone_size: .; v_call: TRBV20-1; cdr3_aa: CSARDLRRLAGEQYF; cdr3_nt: TGCAGTGCTAGAGATCTCCGGAGACTAGCGGGTGAGCAGTACTTC
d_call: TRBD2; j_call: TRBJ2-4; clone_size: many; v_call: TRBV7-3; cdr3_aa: CASSLGLAGGRAKNIQYF; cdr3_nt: TGTGCCAGCAGCCTCGGACTAGCGGGGGGGAGAGCCAAAAACATTCAGTACTTC
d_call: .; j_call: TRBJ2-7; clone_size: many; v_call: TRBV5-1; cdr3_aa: CASSLASPNEQYF; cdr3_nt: TGCGCCAGCAGCTTGGCTAGTCCCAACGAGCAGTACTTC
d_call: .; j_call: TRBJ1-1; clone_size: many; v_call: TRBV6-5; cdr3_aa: CASSTRVGTEAFF; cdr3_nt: TGTGCCAGCAGCACAAGGGTTGGCACTGAAGCTTTCTTT
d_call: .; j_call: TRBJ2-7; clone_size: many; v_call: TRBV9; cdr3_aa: CASSVAAGSYEQYF; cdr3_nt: TGTGCCAGCAGCGTAGCTGCGGGATCCTACGAGCAGTACTTC
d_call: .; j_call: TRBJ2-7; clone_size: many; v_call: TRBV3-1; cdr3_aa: CASRGSVEQYF; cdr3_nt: TGTGCCAGCAGAGGGTCGGTGGAGCAGTACTTC
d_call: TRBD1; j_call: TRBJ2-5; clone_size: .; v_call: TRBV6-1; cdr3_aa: CACKAWDRGLGETQYF; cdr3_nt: TGTGCCTGTAAGGCTTGGGACAGGGGCTTAGGAGAGACCCAGTACTTC
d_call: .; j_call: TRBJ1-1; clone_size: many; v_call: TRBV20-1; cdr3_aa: CSASNYNTEAFF; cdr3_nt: TGCAGTGCTAGTAATTACAACACTGAAGCTTTCTTT
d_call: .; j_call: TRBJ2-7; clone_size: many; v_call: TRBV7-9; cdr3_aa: CASSLQPRQSAYEQYF; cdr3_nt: TGTGCCAGCAGCTTACAGCCGCGACAGAGCGCATACGAGCAGTACTTC
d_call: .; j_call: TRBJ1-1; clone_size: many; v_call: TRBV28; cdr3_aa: CASSLGSLNTEAFF; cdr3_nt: TGTGCCAGCAGCTTGGGATCGTTGAACACTGAAGCTTTCTTT